Following are 21 T cell receptor beta chains from one sample sequenced in a study of blood T cell repertoires in COVID-19. Assay used: immunoSEQ multiplex PCR; TCRdb lists only in-frame clones, some missing. The sample lists 150,000 to 200,000 clones, 82% occurring once. The sample consisted of peripheral blood. Source of these receptors: a woman aged 70 to 79 with acute or convalescent COVID-19.

This clone was seen a few times. The V call is TRBV7-8, the J call TRBJ2-3; 7 positions match TRBD2. CDR1 is SGHVS, CDR2 FQNEAQ, per germline. CDR3 length: 15 amino acids. V trimming: 3 bases; J trimming: 1 base; junction bases outside the gene matches: 4. CDR3 protein: CASSFILAGTDTQYF. The CDR3 bases are TGTGCCAGCAGCTTTATCCTAGCGGGCACAGATACGCAGTATTTT.

The CDR3 DNA sequence: TGCGCCAGCGGGGGGACCCGGGGCTATCAGCCCCAGCATTTT. This encodes CASGGTRGYQPQHF. The chain joins TRBV10-2 to TRBJ1-5, with D perhaps TRBD1 (5 bases). Germline CDR1 and CDR2: WSHSY and SAAADI. The CDR3 is 14 amino acids. Trimming left V 8 bases short and J 5 bases short, with 16 bases between.

This chain uses TRBV19 with TRBJ2-5, with 9 bases fitting TRBD1. Losses at the gene ends were 5 bases for V and 2 bases for J; bases not matched to a gene: 6. CDR3 length equals 15 residues. Germline V lookup: CDR1 LNHDA, CDR2 SQIVND (reference sequence). This CDR3 is CASSGGTGSQETQYF. The CDR3 DNA reads TGTGCCAGTAGTGGAGGGACAGGGTCGCAAGAGACCCAGTACTTC.

The chain has TRBV7-2 and TRBJ2-1; 8 nucleotides line up with TRBD2. This CDR3 has 14 residues. Germline V gene data show CDR1 as SGHTA and CDR2 as FQGNSA. Trimming cost V 2 bases and J 10 bases; bases outside gene matches: 7. CDR3 region: CASSLRFGGGEQFF. DNA of the CDR3: TGTGCCAGCAGCTTAAGATTTGGCGGGGGGGAGCAGTTCTTC.

V gene TRBV7-9 combines with J gene TRBJ2-3, with 12 bases matching TRBD2. Germline V gene data show CDR1 as SEHNR and CDR2 as FQNEAQ (reference sequence). The V and J ends lost 3 bases and 14 bases, in that order; junction bases with no gene match: 6. The length of the CDR3 is 13 residues. The chain's CDR3 is CASSFPTSGGGYF. The CDR3 nucleotides read TGTGCCAGCAGCTTTCCGACTAGCGGGGGCGGGTATTTT.

The J gene is TRBJ2-3, the V gene TRBV20-1, with TRBD2 matching 7 bases. Unmatched junction bases numbered 5, after V lost 3 bases and J lost 2 bases. Germline V gene data show CDR1 as DFQATT and CDR2 as SNEGSKA (reference sequence). The CDR3 is 14 residues long. CDR3 coding DNA: TGCAGTGCTAGTGGCGCGGGGGACACAGATACGCAGTATTTT. Residues: CSASGAGDTDTQYF.

The chain joins TRBV5-6 to TRBJ2-2; possibly TRBD1 for D (6 bases). Germline V gene sequence: CDR1 SGHDT, CDR2 YYEEEE. V lost 1 base and J lost 8, with 12 bases in between. The CDR3 runs 14 residues. The CDR3 coding sequence is TGTGCCAGCAGCTTGCCGGACAGCTGGGGGGAGCTGTTTTTT. This sequence encodes CASSLPDSWGELFF.

This clone appeared a few times. The chain uses TRBV18 and TRBJ2-3; 7 nucleotides line up with TRBD1. V was clipped by 4 bases and J by 5 bases; unmatched bases: 12. The CDR3 covers 16 residues. The germline gives CDR1 KGHSH, CDR2 LQKENI. CDR3 bases: TGTGCCAGCTCACGATCCCATAGACAGGGTGGAGATACGCAGTATTTT. This gives the protein CASSRSHRQGGDTQYF.

The rearrangement joins TRBV7-9 to TRBJ1-1; 8 nucleotides align to TRBD1. The CDR3 runs 16 residues. Looked up from germline, CDR1 is SEHNR and CDR2 is FQNEAQ (reference sequence). V was pared by 8 bases and J by 1 base, with 12 bases of the junction left unmatched. This CDR3 is CASHRGTGIENTEAFF. DNA for the CDR3: TGTGCCAGCCATCGGGGGACAGGCATAGAGAACACTGAAGCTTTCTTT.

This clone was seen only a few times. This sequence joins TRBV7-8 and TRBJ2-7; possible D gene TRBD2, 5 bases. V shed 4 bases and J shed 4 bases, with 17 bases lying between them. Germline assignment: CDR1 SGHVS and CDR2 FQNEAQ. There are 15 residues in the CDR3. The CDR3 DNA follows: TGTGCCAGCAGCTCCCTTTTAGGCCGGGAATACGAGCAGTACTTC. Its protein is CASSSLLGREYEQYF.

The rearrangement joins TRBV5-1 to TRBJ1-3, with D perhaps matching TRBD1 (6 bases). The length of the CDR3 is 15 residues. In germline, CDR1 is SGHRS, CDR2 YFSETQ. V was trimmed by 1 base and J by 0 bases, leaving 8 bases between them. DNA for the CDR3: TGCGCCAGCAGCTTGACAGGGAACTCTGGAAACACCATATATTTT. It translates to CASSLTGNSGNTIYF.

Comment on this clone: This sample includes further DNA sequences coding for the same CDR3. This chain joins TRBV18 and TRBJ2-1; D perhaps matches TRBD2 (6 bases). From germline, CDR1 is KGHSH and CDR2 LQKENI. V lost 2 bases to trimming and J lost 3 bases, with 11 bases between them. This CDR3 is built from 15 residues. The CDR3 nucleotides are TGTGCCAGCTCACCAAGGGGACTGCTCTACAATGAGCAGTTCTTC. Translated, it gives CASSPRGLLYNEQFF.

The table lists this clone with a few counts. V gene TRBV15 combines with J gene TRBJ2-7; 11 bases line up with TRBD2. In germline, CDR1 is LNHNV, CDR2 YYDKDF (reference sequence). Trimming at V came to 0 bases and at J to 1 base, leaving 17 bases not matched to a gene. The CDR3 consists of 21 residues. CDR3: CATSRDPGTLTSGANSYEQYF. DNA for the CDR3: TGTGCCACCAGCAGAGATCCGGGCACGTTGACTAGCGGGGCGAATTCCTACGAGCAGTACTTC.

This clone was seen more than once but under ten times. V usage is TRBV27 and J usage is TRBJ1-6; D gene ambiguous. V lost 3 bases and J lost 5, with 14 bases in between. Germline loops: CDR1 MNHEY, CDR2 SMNVEV (reference sequence). This CDR3 spans 16 amino acids. In DNA form, the CDR3 reads TGTGCCAGCAGTTTGATAGGAGGGAGAGATAATTCACCCCTCCACTTT. Protein sequence: CASSLIGGRDNSPLHF.

The chain combines TRBV3-1 (or the pseudogene TRBV3-2) with TRBJ1-1; D uncertain. Germline V CDR1 and CDR2: LGHDT, YNNKEL (reference sequence). This CDR3 region has 14 residues. With 7 bases removed from V and 5 bases from J, the gap between germline ends came to 17 bases. DNA for the CDR3: TGTGCCAGCACCCAGACGGGTCCTACGACTGAAGCTTTCTTT. Translation: CASTQTGPTTEAFF.

V is TRBV7-3 and J is TRBJ1-5; possibly TRBD1 for D (6 bases). Trimming took 5 bases from V and 4 from J, leaving 15 bases between them. The CDR3 consists of 15 residues. Germline CDR1 and CDR2: SGHTA and FQGTGA. CDR3 region: CASSPEGGNNQPQHF. CDR3 nucleotide sequence: TGTGCCAGCAGCCCAGAAGGGGGTAATAATCAGCCCCAGCATTTT.

The chain recombines TRBV28 with TRBJ2-7; 9 bases align to TRBD1. V shed 5 bases, J shed 7 bases, and the junction held 15 bases outside the gene matches. The CDR3 contains 16 residues. Germline lookup yields CDR1 MDHEN and CDR2 SYDVKM. The CDR3 DNA sequence: TGTGCCAGCAGTACCCAGGGACAGGGCAAGGGAGGGGAGCAGTACTTC. This codes for CASSTQGQGKGGEQYF.

This chain links TRBV7-2 with TRBJ1-3, with a weak D call TRBD1 (6 bases). CDR1 and CDR2 (germline): SGHTA, FQGNSA. V was trimmed by 3 bases and J by 1 base, leaving 10 bases between them. This CDR3 region has 15 residues. DNA for the CDR3: TGTGCCAGCAGCTTCCATAGGGGGTCTGGAAACACCATATATTTT. Its protein product is CASSFHRGSGNTIYF.

V gene TRBV28 combines with J gene TRBJ1-1; 10 bases align to TRBD1. J lost 3 bases, V lost 5 bases, and 6 bases had no gene match. The CDR3 contains 15 residues. The germline V gene has CDR1 MDHEN and CDR2 SYDVKM. The CDR3 reads CASSPSGTGDTEAFF. DNA of the CDR3: TGTGCCAGCAGTCCCTCCGGGACAGGGGACACTGAAGCTTTCTTT.

This clone was seen only once. V is TRBV6-2 or TRBV6-3 and J is TRBJ2-1; TRBD2 matches at 9 bases. The germline gives CDR1 MNHEY, CDR2 SVGEGT. The CDR3 extends over 18 amino acids. J was trimmed by 5 bases and V by 0 bases; bases with no gene match: 11. This CDR3 is CASSYSIMAGGPDNEQFF. CDR3 DNA: TGTGCCAGCAGTTACTCGATTATGGCGGGAGGGCCGGACAATGAGCAGTTCTTC.

The rearrangement links TRBV5-1 to TRBJ2-5, with 14 bases identical to TRBD2. CDR3 length equals 16 residues. V dropped 5 bases and J dropped 5; count of bases not matched to a gene: 8. Germline CDR1 SGHRS, CDR2 YFSETQ. CDR3 residues: CASRGTSGGAKETQYF. The CDR3 region has the DNA TGCGCCAGCAGGGGGACTAGCGGGGGAGCAAAGGAGACCCAGTACTTC.